This TCR beta chain was observed in a study of blood T cell repertoires in COVID-19 (TCRdb year 2020). With regard to the full study: Samples covering the acute and convalescent phases of COVID-19 were provided by collaborators in the United States, Italy and Spain. A de-identified subject ID, COVID-19 status, age in years and sex were almost always included in the sample metadata. Where available, HLA class I and class II types were obtained from metadata supplied by the sample provider rather than from assay-based typing. Deeply sampled blood TCRbeta repertoires from subjects exposed to, actively infected with, or recovered from COVID-19 were included in the dataset. Samples were obtained from the ongoing ImmuneRACE study (first 160 participants) and from about 1,300 subjects provided by 6 global collaborators. The repertoires were released in a freely available public database meant as a resource for research on the immune response to SARS-CoV-2. The prospective study material was composed of cDNA or gDNA derived from T cells, B-cell-depleted T cells, or PBMCs. The investigation overall reported the following: The quantity of clinical and demographic metadata differed by source and by participant and was supplied without curation.

The collaborating institutions used their own protocols to collect whole blood in K2EDTA tubes. Collaborator samples were shipped for TCRbeta analysis as frozen whole blood, isolated PBMCs, or DNA extracted from either sample type. TCRbeta CDR3 regions were amplified from genomic DNA by means of the immunoSEQ Assay, a bias-controlled multiplex PCR. The authors' pipeline ran thus. Nucleated cell counts per sample were estimated from amplification of reference gene primers within the assay. To quantify the absolute abundance of each unique TCRbeta CDR3 rearrangement, sequence reads were collapsed and filtered. For each sample, productive Simpson clonality was calculated as the square root of Simpson's diversity index across productive rearrangements. Held by TCRdb, this immuneACCESS table contains in-frame sequences only and omits some clones. Under half of the omission traces to an unresolved V gene where checked; the cause of the rest is unknown. D and trimming were read from the DNA, whereas the V and J calls and clone size are those reported in that table. The sample table lists tens of thousands of clones, roughly 82% of them with a count of one. Roughly 15% of the sample is in the top ten clones.

This clone has just one count. The antigen it binds to is not known. No quality values exist for individual bases; no much larger clone is one base distant. Based on the germline V gene (reference sequence), the CDR1 and CDR2 sequences are SGHNT and YYREEE. After removal of 3 bases from V and 0 bases from J, the junction retains 15 bases not matched to a gene. The CDR3 runs 19 amino acids, cysteine and phenylalanine included. Only the CDR3 region is kept as DNA, spanning 57 bases read in frame from base 1. The sequence derives from a human donor in a cohort sampled during active COVID-19. Sequencing was performed on peripheral blood. Recombination connected TRBV5-4 to TRBJ2-5, and 9 bases in between align with TRBD2. The DNA sequence reads TGTGCCAGCAGCTACCCCGGGGTAGCGGGGGAGACGTACCAAGAGACCCAGTACTTC. This yields the protein CASSYPGVAGETYQETQYF. The full variable domain, completed from the reference TRBV5-4 and TRBJ2-5 proteins outside the CDR3, reads ETGVTQSPTHLIKTRGQQVTLRCSSQSGHNTVSWYQQALGQGPQFIFQYYREEENGRGNFPPRFSGLQFPNYSSELNVNALELDDSALYLCASSYPGVAGETYQETQYFGPGTRLLVL.